This TCR beta chain emerged from a study of blood T cell repertoires in COVID-19. In Cohort 3, a recovered donor had either two negative PCRs, clearance, or symptom resolution. Produced via immunoSEQ multiplex PCR; TCRdb's table is partial and in-frame only. The profile covers about 140,000 clones, with around four fifths appearing a single time and approximately 6% taken by the ten largest. This clonotype was obtained from a woman in her forties or fifties who had recovered from COVID-19. The sample comprised PBMCs or T cells enriched from blood (not recorded which).

The CDR3 loop is CASSPRYRGDEQFF. The CDR3 DNA reads TGTGCCAGCAGCCCCCGGTACAGGGGTGATGAGCAGTTCTTC. This chain uses TRBV9 with TRBJ2-1; 7 bases line up with TRBD1. Germline V gives CDR1 SGDLS, CDR2 YYNGEE. V lost 4 bases, J lost 8 bases, and 9 bases stayed unmatched. CDR3 size: 14 residues.